Below, one T cell receptor beta chain is given with its context. The data are from a study of blood T cell repertoires in COVID-19. TCRdb keeps only in-frame clones here, not all; method: immunoSEQ multiplex PCR. The sample lists roughly 40,000 clones; about four fifths were seen once. CDR1 is LGHDT, CDR2 YNNKEL, per germline (reference sequence). This CDR3 has 15 amino acids. Trimming removed 4 bases at V and 0 bases at J, with 10 bases between. This receptor was identified in a human donor in a cohort sampled during active COVID-19. The J gene is TRBJ1-3, the V gene TRBV3-1 (or the pseudogene TRBV3-2); D gene unclear. The sample consisted of peripheral blood. DNA for the CDR3: TGTGCCAGCAGCCGAGGTATCTCCTCTGGAAACACCATATATTTT. As protein: CASSRGISSGNTIYF.